Below, 9 T cell receptor beta chains from the same sample are listed, as sequenced in a study of PD-1 blockade in classical Hodgkin lymphoma. Stated time point: newly diagnosed, previously untreated cHL patient sample. After PBMCs were thawed, their CD8+ T cells were isolated by magnetic negative selection. Profiling relied on immunoSEQ multiplex PCR, and the TCRdb table lists in-frame clones only, not all of them. The sample records 4,000 to 6,000 clones, 80% to 90% being singletons. Sequencing used CD8+ T cells from blood. These receptors came from a human donor with classical Hodgkin lymphoma.

V and J are TRBV27 and TRBJ2-5, with a tentative D call TRBD1 (6 bases). The CDR3 length is 14 residues. Germline lookup yields CDR1 MNHEY and CDR2 SMNVEV (reference sequence). Between the trimmed V and J ends, which lost 7 bases and 2 bases, there was a span of 14 bases. The CDR3 nucleotides read TGTGCCAGCATGGGCGTAGGGGGTCAAGAGACCCAGTACTTC. The encoded protein is CASMGVGGQETQYF.

This chain joins TRBV7-8 and TRBJ2-7; 8 nucleotides line up with TRBD2. Germline V CDR1 and CDR2: SGHVS, FQNEAQ. CDR3 length: 15 amino acids. J gave up 4 bases and V 2 bases, and 7 bases lay outside the gene matches. The chain's CDR3 is CASSLSGLVSYEQYF. The CDR3 coding sequence is TGTGCCAGCAGCTTATCGGGACTAGTCTCATACGAGCAGTACTTC.

V is TRBV2 and J is TRBJ2-7; the match to TRBD1 covers 12 bases. Germline V lookup: CDR1 SNHLY, CDR2 FYNNEI. V lost 10 bases and J lost 6; bases outside the gene matches: 13. This CDR3 has 15 amino acids. The CDR3 here is CATHTPGQGAGEQYF. The CDR3 nucleotides are TGTGCCACCCATACTCCGGGACAGGGGGCTGGCGAGCAGTACTTC.

V and J are TRBV25-1 and TRBJ2-7; 8 nucleotides align to TRBD1. Looked up from germline, CDR1 is MGHDK and CDR2 is SYGVNS. V was pared by 6 bases and J by 5 bases, with 12 bases of the junction left unmatched. This CDR3 contains 15 residues. DNA for the CDR3: TGTGCCAGCAGCCCGGGCAGGGGGCGCCCCCACGAGCAGTACTTC. Its protein is CASSPGRGRPHEQYF.

This chain joins TRBV7-9 and TRBJ2-2; a weak D match, TRBD2 (6 bases). The germline CDR1 and CDR2 sequences are SEHNR and FQNEAQ (reference sequence). The CDR3 has 15 residues. Trimming took 7 bases from V and 1 from J, leaving 13 bases between them. CDR3 DNA sequence: TGTGCCAGCAAATCAGGAGGGAGGAACACCGGGGAGCTGTTTTTT. This encodes CASKSGGRNTGELFF.

V gene TRBV5-1 combines with J gene TRBJ2-3, with D unclear. Germline CDR1 and CDR2: SGHRS and YFSETQ. The CDR3 is 13 amino acids. V was shortened by 2 bases and J by 0 bases, with 4 bases between the two germline ends. The CDR3 sequence is CASSFSSTDTQYF. The DNA of the CDR3 is TGCGCCAGCAGCTTTTCGAGCACAGATACGCAGTATTTT.

This chain connects TRBV9 to TRBJ1-2; 7 nucleotides match TRBD1. Trimming at V came to 3 bases and at J to 7 bases, leaving 3 bases not matched to a gene. CDR1 and CDR2 (germline): SGDLS, YYNGEE. The CDR3 extends over 12 amino acids. CDR3 coding DNA: TGTGCCAGCAGCGGAAACAGGGGTGGCTACACCTTC. It yields the protein CASSGNRGGYTF. Filled out from reference TRBV9 and TRBJ1-2, the complete variable domain reads DSGVTQTPKHLITATGQRVTLRCSPRSGDLSVYWYQQSLDQGLQFLIQYYNGEERAKGNILERFSAQQFPDLHSELNLSSLELGDSALYFCASSGNRGGYTFGSGTRLTVV.

The chain has TRBV7-9 and TRBJ2-1; 12 bases are a match to TRBD1. The trim removed 5 bases at V and 5 bases at J, leaving 7 bases unmatched. The germline gives CDR1 SEHNR, CDR2 FQNEAQ (reference sequence). The CDR3 spans 16 residues. The CDR3 region has the DNA TGTGCCAGCAGCAGCGGGACAGGGGGCTCGCACAATGAGCAGTTCTTC. This encodes CASSSGTGGSHNEQFF.

This rearrangement joins TRBV5-5 to TRBJ2-7; no clear D gene. The CDR3 runs to 13 residues. V lost 0 bases and J lost 5, with 9 bases in between. From germline, CDR1 is SGHKS and CDR2 YYEKEE (reference sequence). CDR3 region: CASSLGGVDEQYF. CDR3 nucleotides: TGTGCCAGCAGCTTGGGTGGGGTGGACGAGCAGTACTTC.